These 11 T cell receptor beta chains were sequenced from one sample in a study of blood T cell repertoires in COVID-19. The protocol was immunoSEQ multiplex PCR, while the TCRdb copy is restricted to in-frame clones and leaves out a portion. Counted here are 30,000 to 35,000 clones, 88% occurring once; the ten biggest clones make up less than 8%. Material for sequencing was peripheral blood. Receptors originate from a man between 60 and 75 years old with COVID-19, enrolled during active disease.

This chain links TRBV6-2 or TRBV6-3 with TRBJ1-5; D remains unclear. Germline V lookup: CDR1 MNHEY, CDR2 SVGEGT. The germline V and J ends were trimmed by 5 bases and 2 bases, with 13 bases remaining between them. CDR3 length: 15 amino acids. DNA of the CDR3: TGTGCCAGCAGTCCGGCCACCAGCGGCAATCAGCCCCAGCATTTT. This sequence encodes CASSPATSGNQPQHF.

The rearrangement links TRBV13 to TRBJ2-3; TRBD1 matches at 7 bases. The length of the CDR3 is 14 residues. Trimming took 8 bases from V and 3 from J; bases not matched to a gene: 8. Looked up from germline, CDR1 is PRHDT and CDR2 is FYEKMQ (reference sequence). CDR3 bases: TGTGCCAGCTCCAGGGGGAAGAGAACAGATACGCAGTATTTT. Its protein product is CASSRGKRTDTQYF.

This rearrangement joins TRBV6-1 to TRBJ1-2; D not certain. Germline CDR1 reads MNHNS; CDR2 reads SASEGT. Trimming removed 2 bases from V and 10 bases from J, with 17 bases in between. This CDR3 region has 14 residues. The CDR3: CASSESSGLPHYTF. CDR3 DNA: TGTGCCAGCAGTGAATCATCTGGGCTGCCCCACTACACCTTC.

Comments on this clone: The junction differs from germline at one of its ends, possibly a read error. The chain uses TRBV19 and TRBJ2-1; D might be TRBD2 (5 bases). Germline loops: CDR1 LNHDA, CDR2 SQIVND (reference sequence). This CDR3 is 14 amino acids long. This CDR3 reads CASTIRAENNEQFF. The CDR3 DNA reads as TGTGCCAGTACTATAAGAGCGGAGAACAATGAGCAGTTCTTC.

Only a few counts were recorded for this clone. The gene calls are TRBV28 and TRBJ1-5; possible D gene TRBD1, 6 bases. Between the trimmed V and J ends, which lost 5 bases and 5 bases, there was a span of 19 bases. This CDR3 has 16 residues. The V gene's germline CDR1 is MDHEN and CDR2 SYDVKM. The CDR3: CASSPQTGWGYQPQHF. The CDR3 coding sequence is TGTGCCAGCAGTCCCCAGACAGGATGGGGCTATCAGCCCCAGCATTTT.

This clone was recorded only once. This CDR3 reads CASSRGGGMNEQYF. The CDR3, as DNA: TGCGCCAGCAGCCGAGGAGGGGGCATGAACGAGCAGTACTTC. The chain recombines TRBV10-2 with TRBJ2-7; tentatively, D is TRBD1 (7 bases). Germline V gene lookup returns CDR1 WSHSY and CDR2 SAAADI. The length of the CDR3 is 14 residues. V was trimmed by 6 bases and J by 5 bases, leaving 17 bases between them.

The V call is TRBV6-2 or TRBV6-3, the J call TRBJ1-5; TRBD1 is a possible D gene (6 bases). The CDR3 is made up of 15 amino acids. Deletions cut 6 bases from V and 4 bases from J, with 16 bases between. Looked up from germline, CDR1 is MNHEY and CDR2 is SVGEGT. CDR3 region: CASSVQGMTNQPQHF. The DNA for the CDR3 is TGTGCCAGCAGCGTACAGGGAATGACTAATCAGCCCCAGCATTTT.

This clone came up a few times. V gene TRBV5-1 combines with J gene TRBJ1-2; no reliable D call. The ends were cut back, 0 bases at V and 6 bases at J, with 15 bases in the middle. The CDR3 covers 15 residues. Germline V CDR1 and CDR2: SGHRS, YFSETQ. The CDR3 region has the DNA TGCGCCAGCAGCTTGGAATCGGCGGAAATAGATGGCTACACCTTC. Encoded protein: CASSLESAEIDGYTF.

The chain combines TRBV28 with TRBJ1-5; no definite D call. The CDR3 extends over 15 amino acids. In germline, CDR1 is MDHEN, CDR2 SYDVKM. Trimming pared 6 bases from V and 5 bases from J, leaving 17 bases between. The CDR3 region has the DNA TGTGCCAGCAGGGATTTGGGGAGGTTAGATCAGCCCCAGCATTTT. It encodes CASRDLGRLDQPQHF.

The chain links TRBV5-4 to TRBJ1-1; D remains ambiguous. Germline lookup yields CDR1 SGHNT and CDR2 YYREEE (reference sequence). The CDR3 sequence is 15 residues long. The V and J ends lost 0 bases and 8 bases respectively, with 17 bases between them. The CDR3 region has the DNA TGTGCCAGCAGCTTGGGTGCGGGATTACCGGGGGAAGCTTTCTTT. It specifies CASSLGAGLPGEAFF.

The chain recombines TRBV4-1 with TRBJ2-1, with D uncertain. The length of the CDR3 is 16 residues. V was pared by 2 bases and J by 2 bases, with 13 bases between. Germline lookup yields CDR1 MGHRA and CDR2 YSYEKL. The CDR3 spells CASSQKPTHPYNEQFF. The CDR3 bases are TGCGCCAGCAGCCAAAAACCTACTCACCCCTACAATGAGCAGTTCTTC.